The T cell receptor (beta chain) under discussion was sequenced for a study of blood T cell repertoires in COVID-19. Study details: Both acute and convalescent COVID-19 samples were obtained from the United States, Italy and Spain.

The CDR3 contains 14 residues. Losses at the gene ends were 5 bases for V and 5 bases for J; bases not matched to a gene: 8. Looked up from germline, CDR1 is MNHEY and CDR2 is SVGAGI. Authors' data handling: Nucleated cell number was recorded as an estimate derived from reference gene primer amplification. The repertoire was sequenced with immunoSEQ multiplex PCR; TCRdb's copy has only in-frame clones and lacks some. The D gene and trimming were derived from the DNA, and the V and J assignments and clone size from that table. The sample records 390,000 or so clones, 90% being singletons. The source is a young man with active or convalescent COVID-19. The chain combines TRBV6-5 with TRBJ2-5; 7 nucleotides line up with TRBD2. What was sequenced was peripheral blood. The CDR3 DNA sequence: TGTGCCAGCAGTCTCCCGGGGGGTCTCGAGACCCAGTACTTC. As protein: CASSLPGGLETQYF.